The 5 T cell receptor beta chains below were found in one sample sequenced in a study of T cells in Graves' hyperthyroidism and ophthalmopathy. Amplification of TCR beta CDR3 regions used RNA as the template. With the HTBI primer set, the TCR CDR3 went through a first round of RT-PCR. Each CDR3 protein is one row after TCRdb ran MiXCR on the multiplex PCR reads. The sample holds around 520,000 distinct CDR3 sequences, about 14% seen once. Material: blood. Receptors originate from a middle-aged woman with Graves' hyperthyroidism.

This clonotype was seen ten or more times. J is TRBJ1-6 and V is TRBV28; the D gene is possibly TRBD1 (5 bases). V lost 2 bases and J lost 8, with 10 bases in between. The CDR3 runs to 14 residues. Germline V gene lookup returns CDR1 MDHEN and CDR2 SYDVKM. In DNA form, the CDR3 reads TGTGCCAGCAGTTTAAGCCAGGGCTATTCACCCCTCCACTTT. Translating it yields CASSLSQGYSPLHF.

This clonotype has more than one count but fewer than ten. The chain carries TRBV7-3 and TRBJ2-2; no reliable D call. The germline V gene encodes CDR1 SGHTA and CDR2 FQGTGA. This CDR3 is built from 12 residues. V was clipped by 5 bases and J by 5 bases, with 6 bases between them. The CDR3 region has the DNA TGTGCCAGCAGCAAAACAACCGGGGAGCTGTTTTTT. Translating it yields CASSKTTGELFF.

At least ten counts were recorded for this clonotype. V gene TRBV18 combines with J gene TRBJ2-7; 7 nucleotides match TRBD1. Losses at the gene ends were 4 bases for V and 0 bases for J; bases not matched to a gene: 9. The germline gives CDR1 KGHSH, CDR2 LQKENI. This CDR3 spans 16 amino acids. This CDR3 reads CASSRTGTESSYEQYF. CDR3 in DNA: TGTGCCAGCTCACGGACCGGGACAGAAAGCTCCTACGAGCAGTACTTC.

In its sample, this clonotype was seen many times. V usage is TRBV7-8 and J usage is TRBJ2-7; D is uncertain. This CDR3 is 14 amino acids long. The germline V and J ends were trimmed by 1 base and 0 bases, with 7 bases remaining between them. Germline V gene lookup returns CDR1 SGHVS and CDR2 FQNEAQ. Here the CDR3 DNA reads TGTGCCAGCAGCTTAGAGACTGTCTCCTACGAGCAGTACTTC. Translation: CASSLETVSYEQYF. Together with reference TRBV7-8 and TRBJ2-7, the CDR3 gives the full variable domain: GAGVSQSPRYKVAKRGQDVALRCDPISGHVSLFWYQQALGQGPEFLTYFQNEAQLDKSGLPSDRFFAERPEGSVSTLKIQRTQQEDSAVYLCASSLETVSYEQYFGPGTRLTVT.

The table lists this clonotype with many counts. The chain recombines TRBV12-3 or TRBV12-4 with TRBJ1-5; a possible D gene is TRBD1 (6 bases). The CDR3 runs 17 residues. Between the trimmed V and J ends, which lost 3 bases and 1 base, there was a span of 16 bases. CDR3 residues: CASSFRGRGASNQPQHF. The CDR3 DNA follows: TGTGCCAGCAGTTTCCGGGGGCGCGGGGCAAGCAATCAGCCCCAGCATTTT.